The clone carrying this TCR beta chain was detected only once. The target antigen is unknown. The sample holds other DNA sequences that translate to the same CDR3. The source of the sample is a study of beta chain features in type 1 diabetes. Points from the study as a whole: Among all four CD4+ subsets, Type 1 diabetes patients had TCRB CDR3s that were moderately but significantly shorter. Since sequencing was performed on cDNA, cells with high TCR expression could be over-represented.

Germline values: CDR1 SGHTA, CDR2 FQGNSA. V gave up 1 base and J gave up 2 bases, with 10 bases separating them. The CDR3 contains 15 residues. cDNA synthesis used the whole RNA isolate, giving expressed TCRB sequences. Reads from naive, central memory and regulatory T cell samples averaged about 3.8 million. The protocol was immunoSEQ multiplex PCR, while the TCRdb copy is restricted to in-frame clones and leaves out a portion. The sample lists 300,000 to 400,000 clones, around 13% occurring once. The chain combines TRBV7-2 with TRBJ2-3; weak D call: TRBD2 (5 bases). Material: naive CD4+ T cells from blood. This clonotype was sampled from a man between 18 and 35 years old in good health. CDR3 protein: CASSLDRGFTDTQYF. For the CDR3, the DNA is TGTGCCAGCAGCTTAGACCGGGGTTTCACAGATACGCAGTATTTT.